This T cell receptor beta chain was profiled in a study of control samples from healthy donors and cancer patients. Assay: immunoSEQ multiplex PCR; the TCRdb copy retains only in-frame clones and omits some. The table shows approximately 150,000 clones, with under 90% occurring only once. Source material: blood. The TCR originated in a man aged 25 to 45 in good health.

The CDR3 DNA is TGTGCCAGCAGCTTTAAGGGCAACTATGGCTACACCTTC. Translating gives CASSFKGNYGYTF. This rearrangement joins TRBV11-1 to TRBJ1-2; the D is unclear. Germline CDR1 reads SGHAT; CDR2 reads FQDESV (reference sequence). V was clipped by 3 bases and J by 2 bases, with 7 bases between them. This CDR3 spans 13 amino acids.